These T cell receptor beta chains were read from a single sample in a study of vaccination and CD4 T cells after COVID-19. These receptors' targets are unknown. MiXCR was run by TCRdb on the PCR reads, yielding one entry per CDR3 protein. The table includes 6,000 or so distinct CDR3 sequences, roughly 18% detected once. The sequenced material came from CD4+ T cells from blood, cultured in vitro. The receptors here all came from a human donor who had recovered from COVID-19. Both conserved end residues are part of each CDR3. The D gene is left open where the match is weak. For some rows the clone size is stated as once, few or many, or as a class when expanded; others skip it.

v_call,j_call,d_call,clone_size,cdr3_nt,cdr3_aa
TRBV19,TRBJ2-5,TRBD1,-,TGTGCCAGTAGTTCAGGGGGCTGGGGAGAGACCCAGTACTTC,CASSSGGWGETQYF
TRBV5-1,TRBJ2-6,-,few,TGCGCCAGCAGCTCCAATCGGGCGTCTTCCGGGGCCAACGTCCTGACTTTC,CASSSNRASSGANVLTF
TRBV7-2,TRBJ2-1,TRBD2,few,TGTGCCAGCAGCACTAGCGGGGCTAGCTCCTACAATGAGCAGTTCTTC,CASSTSGASSYNEQFF
TRBV6-1,TRBJ1-1,TRBD1,medium-sized,TGTGCCACTTCTAGGGGGCCGGGCACTGAAGCTTTCTTT,CATSRGPGTEAFF
TRBV6-1,TRBJ1-5,-,medium-sized,TGTGCCAGCCAAACGCGGTTGAATCAGCCCCAGCATTTT,CASQTRLNQPQHF
TRBV28,TRBJ2-2,-,-,TGTGCCAGCAGAGCGGACAGAGCCACCGGGGAGCTGTTTTTT,CASRADRATGELFF
TRBV10-1,TRBJ2-3,-,medium-sized,TGCGCCAGCGAGGTGCCGGTCACAGATACGCAGTATTTT,CASEVPVTDTQYF
TRBV28,TRBJ2-7,TRBD1,few,TGTGCCAGCAGTTTACAGGGGGCTTACTACGAGCAGTACTTC,CASSLQGAYYEQYF
TRBV5-6,TRBJ2-7,-,-,TGTGCCAGCAGCTTGGCCTCCGTACACCAGGGAGGGGGGTGGGAGCAGTACTTC,CASSLASVHQGGGWEQYF
TRBV28,TRBJ1-5,-,-,TGTGCCACCTGTTATCCTAGCAATCAGCCCCAGCATTTT,CATCYPSNQPQHF
TRBV12-3/TRBV12-4,TRBJ1-4,-,-,TGTGCCAGCAGCTCCGTCGTGGGTAGTGAAAAACTGTTTTTT,CASSSVVGSEKLFF
TRBV7-8,TRBJ2-4,TRBD2,-,TGTGCCAGCAGCTTAGTGTCCGGGGGGGGTAAAAACATTCAGTACTTC,CASSLVSGGGKNIQYF
TRBV11-2,TRBJ2-5,-,-,TGTGCCAGCAGCTTAGAACGGCTAACGGAGACCCAGTACTTC,CASSLERLTETQYF
TRBV7-3,TRBJ1-6,-,medium-sized,TGTGCCAGCATCCGGGGGGAACCCCTCCACTTT,CASIRGEPLHF
TRBV20-1,TRBJ1-1,-,medium-sized,TGCAGTGCTAGAGAAATACCTGGGACAAGCCAACTATTT,CSAREIPGTSQLF
TRBV19,TRBJ1-1,TRBD1,-,TGTGCCAGTAGTATAAGGGCAGGGGGCGCACGGACTGAAGCTTTCTTT,CASSIRAGGARTEAFF
TRBV20-1,TRBJ1-2,-,-,TGCAGTGCTAGTGTGACAGACTATGGCTACACCTTC,CSASVTDYGYTF
TRBV20-1,TRBJ2-7,TRBD2,large,TGCAGTGCTCCCGGGACTAGCGGGGCACCATCTGGGGAGCAGTACTTC,CSAPGTSGAPSGEQYF
TRBV18,TRBJ2-7,TRBD1,few,TGTGCCAGCTCCCCCGTGGGACAGAGCTCCTACGAGCAGTACTTC,CASSPVGQSSYEQYF
TRBV7-3,TRBJ2-5,-,few,TGTGCCAGCAGCTCATCGGGACCGGCGGAGACCCAGTACTTC,CASSSSGPAETQYF
TRBV4-1,TRBJ2-3,TRBD2,-,TGCGCCAGCAGCGCTCGACTAGCGGCAGATACGCAGTATTTT,CASSARLAADTQYF
TRBV27,TRBJ1-5,-,medium-sized,TGTGCCAGCGGTGGAACGGGGGGCAAAGGACAGCCCCAGCATTTT,CASGGTGGKGQPQHF
TRBV11-2,TRBJ2-5,TRBD2,-,TGTGCCAGCAGCTTAGTGCGGCGGGAGGGAAAGACCCAGTACTTC,CASSLVRREGKTQYF
TRBV7-2,TRBJ2-7,-,-,TGTGCCAGCAGCTTAGCGTTGGTACAGGCCTACGAGCAGTACTTC,CASSLALVQAYEQYF
TRBV10-2,TRBJ1-5,-,few,TGCGCCAGCAGTGACAGAGGGAGGATTCAGCCCCAGCATTTT,CASSDRGRIQPQHF
TRBV12-5,TRBJ2-3,-,-,TGTGCTAGTGGTGAAGGCGGTGGGGCAGATACGCAGTATTTT,CASGEGGGADTQYF
TRBV6-2/TRBV6-3,TRBJ1-6,-,-,TGTGCCAGCAACCGGATCGGGCAGTATAATTCACCCCTCCACTTT,CASNRIGQYNSPLHF
TRBV27,TRBJ1-2,TRBD1,medium-sized,TGTGCCAGCAGTTTCACAGGGGTTGGCTATGGCTACACCTTC,CASSFTGVGYGYTF
TRBV6-1,TRBJ1-1,-,medium-sized,TGTGCCAGCAGAACTACAGTGAACACTGAAGCTTTCTTT,CASRTTVNTEAFF
TRBV5-5,TRBJ2-2,TRBD1,-,TGTGCCAGCAGCTCGACAGGGGGCATGACCGGGGAGCTGTTTTTT,CASSSTGGMTGELFF
TRBV20-1,TRBJ1-6,TRBD1,medium-sized,TGCAGTGCTAGCGGGAGGACAGGGGGCTTCAGATCACCCCTCCACTTT,CSASGRTGGFRSPLHF
TRBV12-3/TRBV12-4,TRBJ1-2,TRBD1,-,TGTGCCAGCAGTCAGGACAGGGGAGACTATGGCTACACCTTC,CASSQDRGDYGYTF
TRBV20-1,TRBJ2-3,-,few,TGCAGTGCCAGTCTTTTGGCGGGGACAGATACGCAGTATTTT,CSASLLAGTDTQYF
TRBV24-1,TRBJ1-1,TRBD1,few,TGTGCCACCAGTGTCAACGGGACAGATAACACTGAAGCTTTCTTT,CATSVNGTDNTEAFF
TRBV9,TRBJ1-2,-,-,TGTGCCAGCAGCGTAGGCCAGGGGTTGAACTATGGCTACACCTTC,CASSVGQGLNYGYTF
TRBV12-3/TRBV12-4,TRBJ2-7,TRBD1,few,TGTGCCAGCAGGCGGACAGGGTTGTCCTACGAGCAGTACTTC,CASRRTGLSYEQYF
TRBV27,TRBJ2-1,-,few,TGTGCCAGCAGTCTCGGACCAAACCGGAACAATGAGCAGTTCTTC,CASSLGPNRNNEQFF
TRBV28,TRBJ1-5,TRBD1,-,TGTGCCAGCAGTTCGACGCACCTTAGACAGGGCAGCAATCAGCCCCAGCATTTT,CASSSTHLRQGSNQPQHF
TRBV27,TRBJ2-3,-,medium-sized,TGTGCCAGCAGTTTAAGTGACAGAAACACAGATACGCAGTATTTT,CASSLSDRNTDTQYF
TRBV10-3,TRBJ2-1,-,-,TGTGCCATCAGCGGGAGCGGCGGTTCCTACAATGAGCAGTTCTTC,CAISGSGGSYNEQFF
TRBV7-2,TRBJ1-5,-,medium-sized,TGTGCCAGCAGCCCCGCCAATCAGCCCCAGCATTTT,CASSPANQPQHF
TRBV2,TRBJ2-7,-,-,TGTGCCAGCAGTGAAGGGCAGGGACTCTCCTACGAGCAGTACTTC,CASSEGQGLSYEQYF
TRBV19,TRBJ1-2,-,-,TGTGCCAGTAGTATGGGAGGCGCATGGTTCCCTGGCTACACCTTC,CASSMGGAWFPGYTF
TRBV12-3/TRBV12-4,TRBJ1-2,-,-,TGTGCCAGCAGTTTCCGATTCTATGGCTACACCTTC,CASSFRFYGYTF
TRBV11-3,TRBJ2-2,-,few,TGTGCCAGCAGCGACAGACAGTACACCGGGGAGCTGTTTTTT,CASSDRQYTGELFF
TRBV5-6,TRBJ2-5,TRBD2,few,TGTGCCAGCAGCACCTCACCTAGCGGGGTACAAGAGACCCAGTACTTC,CASSTSPSGVQETQYF
TRBV20-1,TRBJ2-5,-,few,TGCAGTGCTAGAGCTCGGGCGAGGCCATATGAGACCCAGTACTTC,CSARARARPYETQYF
TRBV7-9,TRBJ2-2,TRBD1,-,TGTGCCAGCAGCTTAGTAGACAGGGGCGGAGAGCTGTTTTTT,CASSLVDRGGELFF
TRBV9,TRBJ1-5,TRBD1,few,TGTGCCAGCAGCCCGACAGGGGATGTGGGTCAGCCCCAGCATTTT,CASSPTGDVGQPQHF
TRBV29-1,TRBJ1-1,TRBD1,-,TGCAGCGTTGATGTGGGACAGGAGAACACTGAAGCTTTCTTT,CSVDVGQENTEAFF
TRBV28,TRBJ2-7,TRBD1,few,TGTGCCAGCAGTTTTCCCCGGACAGGGGGTGGAGAGCAGTACTTC,CASSFPRTGGGEQYF
TRBV6-2/TRBV6-3,TRBJ1-1,-,-,TGTGCCAGCAAGACAAAGGGGATTGCGAACACTGAAGCTTTCTTT,CASKTKGIANTEAFF
TRBV19,TRBJ2-5,-,medium-sized,TGTGCCAGTACCCCTCGGGGCATGGAGGGGACCCAGTACTTC,CASTPRGMEGTQYF
TRBV7-2,TRBJ2-2,-,-,TGTGCCAGCAGCTTAGTCGTTACCCACACCGGGGAGCTGTTTTTT,CASSLVVTHTGELFF
TRBV10-3,TRBJ1-2,TRBD1,medium-sized,TGTGCCATCAGCGACACCCGACAGGGACTAAACTATGGCTACACCTTC,CAISDTRQGLNYGYTF